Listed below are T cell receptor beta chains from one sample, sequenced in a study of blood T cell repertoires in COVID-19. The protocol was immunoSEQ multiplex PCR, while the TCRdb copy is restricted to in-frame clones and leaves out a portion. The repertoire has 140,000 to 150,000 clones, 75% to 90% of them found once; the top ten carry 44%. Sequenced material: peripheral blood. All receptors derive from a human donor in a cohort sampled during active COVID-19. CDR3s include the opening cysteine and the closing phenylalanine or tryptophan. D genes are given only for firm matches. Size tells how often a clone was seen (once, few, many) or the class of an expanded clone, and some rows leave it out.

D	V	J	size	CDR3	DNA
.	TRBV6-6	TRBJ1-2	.	CASSYGSGGHGYTF	TGTGCCAGCAGTTACGGATCGGGGGGGCACGGCTACACCTTC
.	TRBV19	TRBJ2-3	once	CASSISGRGDTQYF	TGTGCCAGTAGTATCAGCGGAAGGGGGGATACGCAGTATTTT
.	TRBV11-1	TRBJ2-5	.	CASSPTVSQETQYF	TGTGCCAGCAGCCCGACAGTCTCTCAAGAGACCCAGTACTTC
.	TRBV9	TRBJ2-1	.	CASSVAARPQGQFF	TGTGCCAGCAGCGTAGCGGCCAGGCCTCAGGGGCAGTTCTTC
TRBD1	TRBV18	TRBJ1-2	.	CASSGAPAGGFGYTF	TGTGCCAGCTCAGGCGCCCCCGCAGGGGGCTTTGGCTACACCTTC
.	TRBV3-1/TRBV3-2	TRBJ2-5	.	CASSQEGRGETQYF	TGTGCCAGCAGCCAAGAGGGTAGGGGAGAGACCCAGTACTTC
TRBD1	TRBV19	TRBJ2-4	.	CASSPTGQGIENIQYF	TGTGCCAGTAGTCCTACAGGACAGGGGATCGAAAACATTCAGTACTTC
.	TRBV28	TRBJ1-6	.	CASSPAPVYSPLHF	TGTGCCAGCAGCCCCGCCCCGGTTTATTCACCCCTCCACTTT
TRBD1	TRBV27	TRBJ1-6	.	CASSFGDRVSPLHF	TGTGCCAGCAGTTTCGGGGACAGGGTATCACCCCTCCACTTT
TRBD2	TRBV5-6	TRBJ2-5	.	CASIHTSGGRQETQYF	TGTGCCAGCATCCACACTAGCGGGGGGAGACAAGAGACCCAGTACTTC
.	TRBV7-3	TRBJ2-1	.	CASSFSGVNNEQFF	TGTGCCAGCAGCTTTTCAGGGGTCAACAATGAGCAGTTCTTC
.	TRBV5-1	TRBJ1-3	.	CASSLEGGSGNTIYF	TGCGCCAGCAGCTTGGAAGGGGGATCTGGAAACACCATATATTTT
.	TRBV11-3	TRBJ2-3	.	CASSRLAGADTQYF	TGTGCCAGCAGCCGGCTAGCAGGGGCAGATACGCAGTATTTT
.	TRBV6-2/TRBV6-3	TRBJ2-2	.	CASSKPFGTGELFF	TGTGCCAGCAGTAAGCCCTTTGGCACCGGGGAGCTGTTTTTT